These 20 T cell receptor beta chains share one sample of origin, sequenced in a study of cytomegalovirus exposure and HLA in healthy donors. This PCR relied on a set of 60 Vbeta primers and 13 Jbeta primers. The data were produced by immunoSEQ multiplex PCR, yet TCRdb's version contains in-frame clones alone and is incomplete. The table shows about 130,000 clones, with around three quarters occurring only once. The sample comprised PBMCs. These receptors were obtained from a woman aged 50 to 60 in good health and CMV-seronegative.

The chain carries TRBV19 and TRBJ1-1; no firm D call. The ends were cut back, 8 bases at V and 0 bases at J, with 10 bases in the middle. This CDR3 has 13 residues. The germline gives CDR1 LNHDA, CDR2 SQIVND (reference sequence). The chain's CDR3 is CASSAVMNTEAFF. CDR3 DNA sequence: TGTGCCAGTTCGGCGGTTATGAACACTGAAGCTTTCTTT.

The chain combines TRBV7-9 with TRBJ2-2; 8 bases match TRBD1. This CDR3 comprises 13 residues. The trim removed 5 bases at V and 6 bases at J, leaving 2 bases unmatched. In germline, CDR1 is SEHNR, CDR2 FQNEAQ (reference sequence). CDR3 region: CASSDRGAGELFF. The CDR3 DNA is TGTGCCAGCAGCGACAGGGGCGCCGGGGAGCTGTTTTTT. Drawing the rest from reference TRBV7-9 and TRBJ2-2, the complete variable domain is DTGVSQNPRHKITKRGQNVTFRCDPISEHNRLYWYRQTLGQGPEFLTYFQNEAQLEKSRLLSDRFSAERPKGSFSTLEIQRTEQGDSAMYLCASSDRGAGELFFGEGSRLTVL.

The chain carries TRBV10-3 and TRBJ1-1; no firm D call. This CDR3 spans 16 amino acids. V lost 2 bases and J lost 10, with 23 bases in between. Germline loops: CDR1 ENHRY, CDR2 SYGVKD. The CDR3 reads CAISEATIHMISAAFF. In nucleotides, the CDR3 is TGTGCCATCAGTGAGGCAACCATACACATGATTAGCGCAGCTTTCTTT.

The chain couples TRBV28 to TRBJ2-7, with no clear D. This CDR3 comprises 14 residues. Germline values: CDR1 MDHEN, CDR2 SYDVKM. Trimming shortened V by 6 bases and J by 6 bases, and 18 bases separated the two germline ends. The DNA of the CDR3 is TGTGCCAGCAGATCAGTAGACCACTACGGCGAGCAGTACTTC. This codes for CASRSVDHYGEQYF.

This chain joins TRBV4-3 and TRBJ2-1; TRBD2 matches 7 bases. From germline, CDR1 is LGHNA and CDR2 YSLEER. Trimming took 0 bases from V and 4 from J; bases not matched to a gene: 6. The CDR3 covers 16 residues. The CDR3 nucleotides are TGCGCCAGCAGCCAAGATCCTAGCGGATATTACAATGAGCAGTTCTTC. It yields the protein CASSQDPSGYYNEQFF.

This clone showed up just once. DNA for the CDR3: TGTGCCAGCAGTTACTCGGCAGGGGGAGAGACCCAGTACTTC. Residues: CASSYSAGGETQYF. V and J are TRBV6-6 and TRBJ2-5; TRBD1 agrees at 7 bases. V was clipped by 0 bases and J by 4 bases; unmatched bases: 2. CDR1 MNHNY and CDR2 SVGAGI come from the germline V gene (reference sequence). The CDR3 loop spans 14 amino acids.

The sample holds a few counts of this clone. V gene TRBV6-6 combines with J gene TRBJ2-7; perhaps TRBD1 as D (5 bases). The germline CDR1 and CDR2 sequences are MNHNY and SVGAGI (reference sequence). The CDR3 is made up of 14 amino acids. V was clipped by 0 bases and J by 0 bases, with 6 bases between them. The CDR3 reads CASSYSDNSYEQYF. CDR3 nucleotides: TGTGCCAGCAGTTACTCGGACAACTCCTACGAGCAGTACTTC.

In DNA, the CDR3 is TGTGCCAGCAGCTTGGCAAGCAGGGGGCCCACAGATACGCAGTATTTT. This encodes CASSLASRGPTDTQYF. This sequence joins TRBV5-4 and TRBJ2-3; 8 bases line up with TRBD1. The CDR3 contains 16 residues. Losses at the gene ends were 0 bases for V and 2 bases for J; bases not matched to a gene: 5. Germline values: CDR1 SGHNT, CDR2 YYREEE (reference sequence).

This clone was seen a single time. The rearrangement uses TRBV5-4 and TRBJ1-4; 8 bases are shared with TRBD1. The V gene's germline CDR1 is SGHNT and CDR2 YYREEE (reference sequence). The CDR3 is 15 residues long. V was pared by 2 bases and J by 3 bases, with 3 bases of the junction left unmatched. The CDR3 reads CASSFRDRPNEKLFF. The CDR3 bases are TGTGCCAGCAGCTTTCGGGACAGGCCTAATGAAAAACTGTTTTTT.

This clone appeared a few times. The V call is TRBV4-3, the J call TRBJ1-2, with a weak D call TRBD1 (6 bases). CDR1 LGHNA and CDR2 YSLEER come from the germline V gene. Deletions cut 0 bases from V and 8 bases from J, with 13 bases between. The CDR3 covers 14 residues. The chain's CDR3 is CASSQEQGSQGYTF. The CDR3 DNA reads TGCGCCAGCAGCCAAGAACAGGGATCGCAGGGCTACACCTTC.

The rearrangement uses TRBV5-1 and TRBJ2-3; TRBD2 matches 10 bases. The CDR3 is 17 amino acids. CDR1 SGHRS and CDR2 YFSETQ come from the germline V gene. Trimming removed 4 bases from V and 0 bases from J; junction bases left unmatched: 8. CDR3 nucleotides: TGCGCCAGCAGCCCAGTGAATAGCGGGAGGAGCACAGATACGCAGTATTTT. It is translated as CASSPVNSGRSTDTQYF.

The chain has TRBV6-4 and TRBJ2-3; tentatively, D is TRBD1 (5 bases). The germline V gene has CDR1 MRHNA and CDR2 SNTAGT. The ends were cut back, 5 bases at V and 8 bases at J, with 14 bases in the middle. The CDR3 spans 13 residues. DNA for the CDR3: TGTGCCAGCAGTCCGACGTTGCAGGGTACGCAGTATTTT. Translated: CASSPTLQGTQYF.

The gene calls are TRBV4-1 and TRBJ2-1, with D possibly matching TRBD1 (6 bases). V was pared by 4 bases and J by 4 bases, with 8 bases between. The germline CDR1 and CDR2 sequences are MGHRA and YSYEKL. The CDR3 length is 13 residues. As DNA, the CDR3 is TGCGCCAGCAGCCCCGGACAGTACAATGAGCAGTTCTTC. This translates into CASSPGQYNEQFF.

J is TRBJ2-1 and V is TRBV11-3, with TRBD2 matching 13 bases. The trim removed 5 bases at V and 7 bases at J, leaving 8 bases unmatched. Per germline, CDR1 SGHNT and CDR2 YENEEA. The CDR3 totals 16 residues. The CDR3 region is CASSQALGLAGNEQFF. CDR3 bases: TGTGCCAGCAGCCAAGCCCTGGGACTAGCGGGGAATGAGCAGTTCTTC. Based on the CDR3 plus reference TRBV11-3 and TRBJ2-1, the full variable domain is EAGVVQSPRYKIIEKKQPVAFWCNPISGHNTLYWYLQNLGQGPELLIRYENEEAVDDSQLPKDRFSAERLKGVDSTLKIQPAELGDSAVYLCASSQALGLAGNEQFFGPGTRLTVL.

The chain uses TRBV25-1 and TRBJ2-1; TRBD1 might be the D (5 bases). CDR3 size: 15 residues. The germline V and J ends were trimmed by 3 bases and 0 bases, with 9 bases remaining between them. CDR1 is MGHDK, CDR2 SYGVNS, per germline. The CDR3 reads CASSEDTSSYNEQFF. The DNA for the CDR3 is TGTGCCAGCAGTGAGGACACGAGCTCCTACAATGAGCAGTTCTTC.

In this sample, this clone turned up once. The chain couples TRBV30 to TRBJ2-7, with 7 bases fitting TRBD1. Germline CDR1 and CDR2: GTSNPN and SVGIG (reference sequence). J gave up 3 bases and V 2 bases, and 4 bases lay outside the gene matches. CDR3 size: 13 residues. The CDR3 nucleotides read TGTGCCTGGAGTTTGACAGGGAGCTACGAGCAGTACTTC. Translation gives CAWSLTGSYEQYF.

The V and J genes are TRBV29-1 and TRBJ2-1; 7 bases line up with TRBD1. V lost 4 bases to trimming and J lost 0 bases; unmatched junction nucleotides: 6. CDR1 is SQVTM and CDR2 is ANQGSEA in the germline V gene. The CDR3 sequence is 15 residues long. The CDR3 is CSVGPTGDSYNEQFF. The CDR3 DNA is TGCAGCGTTGGCCCCACAGGGGACTCCTACAATGAGCAGTTCTTC.

J is TRBJ2-3 and V is TRBV6-5, with D perhaps matching TRBD2 (6 bases). The V end was cut by 4 bases, the J end by 7 bases, with 18 bases between. The CDR3 is made up of 15 amino acids. Per germline, CDR1 MNHEY and CDR2 SVGAGI. The CDR3 region is CASSLSGALDNTQYF. CDR3 coding DNA: TGTGCCAGCAGTTTGTCGGGAGCCCTCGATAATACGCAGTATTTT.

The V and J genes are TRBV30 and TRBJ2-1; no firm D call. The CDR3 has 14 amino acids. Between the trimmed V and J ends, which lost 2 bases and 0 bases, there was a span of 8 bases. The germline V gene has CDR1 GTSNPN and CDR2 SVGIG (reference sequence). The CDR3 spells CAWSRGSSYNEQFF. CDR3 nucleotide sequence: TGTGCCTGGAGTCGAGGAAGCTCCTACAATGAGCAGTTCTTC.

The sample holds one count of this clone. The V call is TRBV9, the J call TRBJ2-7; D possibly corresponds to TRBD2 (5 bases). Trimming stripped 0 bases from V and 3 bases from J, with 13 bases between. Germline V gene data show CDR1 as SGDLS and CDR2 as YYNGEE. CDR3 length: 15 amino acids. Here the CDR3 DNA reads TGTGCCAGCAGCGTAGCCCCGGGAACCAACTACGAGCAGTACTTC. Protein: CASSVAPGTNYEQYF.